In this sample, the clone carrying this T cell receptor (beta chain) turned up many times. Its matching antigen is unknown. The sample belongs to a study of regulatory T cells in long-lasting Graves disease. Regarding the study as a whole: Persistent Graves' patients showed a TCR diversity that was lower than that of newly diagnosed ones.

Sequencing libraries for TCR beta were prepared with iRepertoire HTBI primers and Arm-PCR of CDR3 regions. TCRdb fed the multiplex PCR reads into MiXCR, producing one record per CDR3 protein. Of some 330,000 distinct CDR3 sequences listed, about 12% are singletons. Time point: newly diagnosed GD, antithyroid drugs for less than 3 months. The TCR library was prepared using RNA isolated from PBMCs. Staff drew around 8.5 milliliters of peripheral blood into EDTA tubes. These data were also filed under a second study, of T cells in Graves' hyperthyroidism and ophthalmopathy. This second study says: HTBI primers drove first-round RT-PCR of the TCR CDR3.

The sequenced sample was peripheral blood mononuclear cells (PBMCs), obtained at new diagnosis, from a patient treated with antithyroid drugs. This TCR came from a young woman with Graves disease.

The CDR3 loop reads CASSFNRVVGYTF. DNA of the CDR3: TGCGCCAGCAGCTTTAACAGGGTTGTGGGCTACACCTTC. The chain combines TRBV5-1 with TRBJ1-2, with D tentatively TRBD1 (6 bases). The V end was cut by 2 bases, the J end by 8 bases, with 13 bases between. The CDR3 is made up of 13 amino acids. Germline CDR1 and CDR2: SGHRS and YFSETQ.